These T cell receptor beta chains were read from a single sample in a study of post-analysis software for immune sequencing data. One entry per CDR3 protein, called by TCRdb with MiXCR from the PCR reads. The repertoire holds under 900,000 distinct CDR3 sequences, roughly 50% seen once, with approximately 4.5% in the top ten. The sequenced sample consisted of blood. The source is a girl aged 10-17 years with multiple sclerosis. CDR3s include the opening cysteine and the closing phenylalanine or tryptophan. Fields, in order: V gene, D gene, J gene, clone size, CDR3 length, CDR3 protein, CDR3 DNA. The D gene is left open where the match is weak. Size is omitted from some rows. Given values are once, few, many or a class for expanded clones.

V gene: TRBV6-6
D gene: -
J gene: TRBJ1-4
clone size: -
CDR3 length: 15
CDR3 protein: CASSSSTGAEGKLFF
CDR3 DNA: -

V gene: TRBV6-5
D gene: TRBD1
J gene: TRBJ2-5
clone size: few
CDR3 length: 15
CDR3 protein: CASSRAGTAQETQYF
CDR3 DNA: TGTGCCAGCAGTAGGGCCGGGACAGCCCAAGAGACCCAGTACTTC

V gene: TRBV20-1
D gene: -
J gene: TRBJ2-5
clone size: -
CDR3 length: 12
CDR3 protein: CSARTPLGTQYF
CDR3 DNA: TGCAGTGCTAGAACCCCGTTGGGGACCCAGTACTTC

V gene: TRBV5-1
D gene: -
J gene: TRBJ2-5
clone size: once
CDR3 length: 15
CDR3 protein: CASSLATPGKETQYF
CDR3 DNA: TGCGCCAGCAGCTTGGCCACACCGGGCAAAGAGACCCAGTACTTC

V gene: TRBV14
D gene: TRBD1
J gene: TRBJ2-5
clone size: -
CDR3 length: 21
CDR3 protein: CASSQDFPRTGRNTEQEAQYF
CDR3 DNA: TGTGCCAGCAGCCAAGATTTTCCAAGGACAGGACGCAATACAGAACAAGAGGCCCAGTACTTC

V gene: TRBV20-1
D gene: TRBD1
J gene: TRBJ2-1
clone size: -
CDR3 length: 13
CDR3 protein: CSAPGQLYNEQFF
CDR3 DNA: TGCAGTGCCCCGGGACAGTTATACAATGAGCAGTTCTTC

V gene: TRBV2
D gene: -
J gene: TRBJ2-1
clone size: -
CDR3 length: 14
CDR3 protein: CASSETRSGLSQFF
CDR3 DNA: TGTGCCAGCAGTGAAACTAGATCAGGGCTTTCGCAGTTCTTC

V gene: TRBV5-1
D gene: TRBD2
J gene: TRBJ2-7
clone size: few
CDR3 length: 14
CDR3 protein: CTSTRGGLAVEQYF
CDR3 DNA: TGCACCAGCACCCGAGGGGGACTAGCGGTCGAGCAGTACTTC

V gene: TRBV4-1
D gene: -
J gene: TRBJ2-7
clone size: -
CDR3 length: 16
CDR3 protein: CASSQDTAIWRYEQYF
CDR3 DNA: TGCGCCAGCAGCCAAGATACGGCCATATGGCGCTACGAGCAGTACTTC

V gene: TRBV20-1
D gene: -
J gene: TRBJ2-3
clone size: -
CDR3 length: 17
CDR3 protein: CSATDHRTELSTDTQYF
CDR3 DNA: TGCAGTGCAACCGATCACAGGACAGAGCTAAGCACAGATACGCAGTATTTT

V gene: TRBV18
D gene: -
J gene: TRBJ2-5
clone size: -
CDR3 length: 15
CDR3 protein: CASSPLRRDQETQYF
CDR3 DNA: TGTGCCAGCTCACCCCTCCGGCGGGACCAAGAGACCCAGTACTTC

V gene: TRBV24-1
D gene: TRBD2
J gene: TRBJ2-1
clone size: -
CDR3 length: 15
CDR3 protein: CATSIGTTDINEQFF
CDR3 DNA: TGTGCCACCAGTATCGGGACTACTGACATCAATGAGCAGTTCTTC

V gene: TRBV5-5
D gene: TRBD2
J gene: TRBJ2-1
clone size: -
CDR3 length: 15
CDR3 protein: CASSQTSGTYNEQFF
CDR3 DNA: TGTGCCAGCAGCCAGACTAGCGGGACGTACAATGAGCAGTTCTTC

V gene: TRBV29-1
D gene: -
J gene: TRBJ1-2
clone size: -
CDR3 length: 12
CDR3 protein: CSVMGSPYGYTF
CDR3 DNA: TGCAGCGTTATGGGCAGCCCATACGGCTACACCTTC

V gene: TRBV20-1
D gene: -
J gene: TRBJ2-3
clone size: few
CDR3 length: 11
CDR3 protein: CSGGDTDTQYF
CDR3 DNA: TGCAGTGGCGGGGACACAGATACGCAGTATTTT

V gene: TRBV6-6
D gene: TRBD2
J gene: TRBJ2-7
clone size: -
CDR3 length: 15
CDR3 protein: CASSYTSGSSYEQYF
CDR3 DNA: TGTGCCAGCAGTTACACTAGCGGGAGTTCCTACGAGCAGTACTTC

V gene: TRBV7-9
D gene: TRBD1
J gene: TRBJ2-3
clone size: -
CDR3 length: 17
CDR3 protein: CASSLIQGVLDTDTQYF
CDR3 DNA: TGTGCCAGCAGCCTAATCCAGGGGGTTCTTGACACAGATACGCAGTATTTT

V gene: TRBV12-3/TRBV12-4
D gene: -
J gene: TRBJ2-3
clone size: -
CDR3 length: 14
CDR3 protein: CAAAAEGLAGTQYF
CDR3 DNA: TGTGCCGCAGCGGCGGAGGGGCTTGCAGGTACGCAGTATTTT

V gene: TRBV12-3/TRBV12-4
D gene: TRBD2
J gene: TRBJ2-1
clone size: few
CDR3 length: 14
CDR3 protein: CASTLQLADNEQFF
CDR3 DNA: TGTGCCAGCACTCTCCAACTAGCGGACAATGAGCAGTTCTTC

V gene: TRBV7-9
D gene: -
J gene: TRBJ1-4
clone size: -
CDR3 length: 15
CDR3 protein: CASSSGDGRPEKLFF
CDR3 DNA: TGTGCCAGCAGCTCGGGGGACGGAAGACCTGAAAAACTGTTTTTT

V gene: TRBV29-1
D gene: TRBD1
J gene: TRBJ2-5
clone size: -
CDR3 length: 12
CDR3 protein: CSVTDRVETQYF
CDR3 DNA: TGCAGCGTGACGGACAGGGTAGAGACCCAGTACTTC

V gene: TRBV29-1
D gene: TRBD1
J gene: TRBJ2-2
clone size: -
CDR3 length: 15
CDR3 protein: CSARTGTANTGELFF
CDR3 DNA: TGCAGCGCTAGGACCGGGACAGCGAACACCGGGGAGCTGTTTTTT

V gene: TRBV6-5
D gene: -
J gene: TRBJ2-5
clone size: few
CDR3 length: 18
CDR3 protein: CASSYSTAGAGLAETQYF
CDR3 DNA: TGTGCCAGCAGTTACTCGACGGCGGGGGCAGGACTCGCGGAGACCCAGTACTTC

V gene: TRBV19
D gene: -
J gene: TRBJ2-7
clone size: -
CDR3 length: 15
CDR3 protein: CASSIDGPLSYEQYF
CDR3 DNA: TGTGCCAGTAGTATCGATGGACCCCTCTCCTACGAGCAGTACTTC

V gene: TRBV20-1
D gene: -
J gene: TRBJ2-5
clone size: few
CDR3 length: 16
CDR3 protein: CSARGLSAGTQETQYF
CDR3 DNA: TGCAGTGCTAGAGGTCTCTCGGCGGGGACACAAGAGACCCAGTACTTC

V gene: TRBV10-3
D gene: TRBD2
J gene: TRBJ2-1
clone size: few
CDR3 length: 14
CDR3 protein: CAISVVAGFNEQFF
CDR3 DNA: TGTGCCATCAGTGTTGTAGCGGGGTTCAATGAGCAGTTCTTC

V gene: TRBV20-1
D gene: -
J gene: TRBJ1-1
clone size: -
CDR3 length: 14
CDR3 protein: CSAPYQPKNTEAFF
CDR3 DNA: TGCAGTGCTCCTTACCAGCCCAAGAACACTGAAGCTTTCTTT

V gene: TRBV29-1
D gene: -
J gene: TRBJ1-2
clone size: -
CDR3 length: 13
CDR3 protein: CSVGEGLNYGYTF
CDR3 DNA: TGCAGCGTTGGGGAGGGGTTAAACTATGGCTACACCTTC

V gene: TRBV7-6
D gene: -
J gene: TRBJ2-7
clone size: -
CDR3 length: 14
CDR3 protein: CASSPSGHEYEQYF
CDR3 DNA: TGTGCCAGCAGCCCCTCAGGACACGAATACGAGCAGTACTTC

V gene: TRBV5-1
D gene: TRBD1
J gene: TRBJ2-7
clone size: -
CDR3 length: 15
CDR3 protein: CASSYSGTVSYEQYF
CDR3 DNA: TGCGCCAGCAGCTACTCCGGGACAGTCTCCTACGAGCAGTACTTC

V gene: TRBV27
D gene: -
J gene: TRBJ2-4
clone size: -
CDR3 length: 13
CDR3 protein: CASSLNGENIQYF
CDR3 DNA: TGTGCCAGCAGTTTAAATGGTGAAAACATTCAGTACTTC

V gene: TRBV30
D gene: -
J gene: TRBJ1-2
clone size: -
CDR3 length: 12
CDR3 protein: CAWSVRGVGYTF
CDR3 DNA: TGTGCCTGGAGTGTACGAGGGGTCGGCTACACCTTC

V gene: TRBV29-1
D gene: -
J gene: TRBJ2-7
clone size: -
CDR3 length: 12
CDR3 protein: CSVEGATYEQYF
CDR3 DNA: TGCAGCGTTGAGGGGGCCACCTACGAGCAGTACTTC

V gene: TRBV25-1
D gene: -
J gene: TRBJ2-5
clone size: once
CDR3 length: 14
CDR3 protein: CASSYVGPQETQYF
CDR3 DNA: TGTGCCAGCAGTTACGTAGGCCCGCAAGAGACCCAGTACTTC

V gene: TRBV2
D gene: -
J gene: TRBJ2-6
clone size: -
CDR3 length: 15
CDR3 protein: CASSISGAGANVLTF
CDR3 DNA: TGTGCCAGCAGCATCTCAGGGGCCGGGGCCAACGTCCTGACTTTC

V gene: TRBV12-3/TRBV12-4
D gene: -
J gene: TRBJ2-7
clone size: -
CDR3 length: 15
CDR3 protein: CASSLVTGGADEQYF
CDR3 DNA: TGTGCCAGCAGTTTAGTTACAGGGGGGGCTGACGAGCAGTACTTC